This is a list of T cell receptor beta chains from one sample in a study of cytomegalovirus exposure and HLA in healthy donors. TCRdb's table, derived via immunoSEQ multiplex PCR, lists solely in-frame clones and lacks some. The sample shows 60,000 to 75,000 clones, around 74% of them seen only once. The sample consisted of PBMCs. The receptors shown here come from a woman between 55 and 75 years old in good health and CMV-seropositive. Both conserved end residues are part of each CDR3. A D gene is named only where the DNA matches it firmly. Clone size is not always given. Where it is, it says once, few, many or a class for expanded clones.

clone size | J gene | D gene | V gene | CDR3 DNA | CDR3 protein
NA | TRBJ2-1 | TRBD2 | TRBV14 | TGTGCCAGCAGCCCGTTGGTGTCTAGCGGGGATGAGCAGTTCTTC | CASSPLVSSGDEQFF
NA | TRBJ2-3 | NA | TRBV6-5 | TGTGCCAGCGGCGGGCTCTTAGATACGCAGTATTTT | CASGGLLDTQYF
NA | TRBJ1-1 | NA | TRBV5-8 | TGTGCCAGCAGCCCTCGGGTCCCTGAAGCTTTCTTT | CASSPRVPEAFF
NA | TRBJ2-3 | TRBD2 | TRBV18 | TGTGCCAGCTCACCAGACAGCGGGGCGGGAGATACGCAGTATTTT | CASSPDSGAGDTQYF
NA | TRBJ1-3 | NA | TRBV12-5 | TGTGCTAGTGGTTTCGACACTGGAAACACCATATATTTT | CASGFDTGNTIYF
NA | TRBJ2-3 | NA | TRBV29-1 | TGCAGCGTTCCCCGTTCCCGGCGGGGGCTCACAGATACGCAGTATTTT | CSVPRSRRGLTDTQYF
few | TRBJ2-7 | TRBD2 | TRBV19 | TGTGCCAGTAGCACCTTGGGACTAGCGGGGGGCGAGCAGTACTTC | CASSTLGLAGGEQYF
NA | TRBJ1-5 | NA | TRBV9 | TGTGCCAGCAGCCGGGGTGTTAGCAATCAGCCCCAGCATTTT | CASSRGVSNQPQHF
NA | TRBJ2-3 | TRBD2 | TRBV9 | TGTGCCAGCAGCGTAGCAGCGGGGAAGACAGATACGCAGTATTTT | CASSVAAGKTDTQYF
NA | TRBJ2-7 | TRBD1 | TRBV5-4 | TGTGCCAGCAGCTTACCGGGACAGGCGGCCTACGAGCAGTACTTC | CASSLPGQAAYEQYF
NA | TRBJ2-1 | NA | TRBV19 | TGTGCCAGCGCCCGGCGAGGAGGTGGGGATGAGCAGTTCTTC | CASARRGGGDEQFF
few | TRBJ1-5 | NA | TRBV6-6 | TGTGCCAGCAGTTACTTGGGGGGTGGAGCTCAGCCCCAGCATTTT | CASSYLGGGAQPQHF